This T cell receptor (beta chain) is from a study of blood T cell repertoires in COVID-19. In the study overall: The United States, Italy and Spain were the sources of the acute and convalescent COVID-19 samples.

Authors' analysis steps: Reference gene primer amplification yielded estimated nucleated cell counts. Method: immunoSEQ multiplex PCR; TCRdb's copy keeps in-frame clones and lacks some. Clone size and V and J calls were adopted from that table, with D and trimming inferred from the DNA. The sample holds about 310,000 clones; around 87% are singletons and the top ten take around 0.93%. Looked up from germline, CDR1 is MDHEN and CDR2 is SYDVKM. The V and J ends lost 6 bases and 4 bases respectively, with 19 bases between them. The CDR3 covers 16 residues. The V gene is TRBV28, the J gene TRBJ1-5; D gene ambiguous. This clonotype originated in a woman in her thirties or forties with COVID-19, enrolled during active disease. The source material was peripheral blood. The CDR3 is CASSVTQALGNQPQHF. CDR3 coding DNA: TGTGCCAGCAGCGTAACCCAGGCGCTTGGAAATCAGCCCCAGCATTTT.